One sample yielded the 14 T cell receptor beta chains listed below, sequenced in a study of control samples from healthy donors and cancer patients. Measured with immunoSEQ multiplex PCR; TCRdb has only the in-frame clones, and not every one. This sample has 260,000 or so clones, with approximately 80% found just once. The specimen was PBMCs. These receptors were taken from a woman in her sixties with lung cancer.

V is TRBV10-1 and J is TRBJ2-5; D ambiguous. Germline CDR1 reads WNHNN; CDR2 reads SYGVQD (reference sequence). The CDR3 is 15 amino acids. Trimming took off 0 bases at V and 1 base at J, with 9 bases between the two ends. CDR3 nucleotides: TGCGCCAGCAGTGAGTCCGACGGTTTCCAAGAGACCCAGTACTTC. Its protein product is CASSESDGFQETQYF.

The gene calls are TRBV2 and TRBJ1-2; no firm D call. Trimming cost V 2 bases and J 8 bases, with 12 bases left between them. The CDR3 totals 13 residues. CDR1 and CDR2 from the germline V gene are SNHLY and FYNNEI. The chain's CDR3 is CASSERVYEGYTF. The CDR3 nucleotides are TGTGCCAGCAGTGAAAGGGTATATGAGGGCTACACCTTC.

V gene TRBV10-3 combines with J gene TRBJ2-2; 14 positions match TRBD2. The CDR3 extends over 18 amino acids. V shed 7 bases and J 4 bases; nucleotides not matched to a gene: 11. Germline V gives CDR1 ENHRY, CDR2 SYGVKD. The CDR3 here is CAINGRTSGGLGTGELFF. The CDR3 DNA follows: TGTGCCATCAACGGGAGGACTAGCGGGGGGCTTGGCACCGGGGAGCTGTTTTTT.

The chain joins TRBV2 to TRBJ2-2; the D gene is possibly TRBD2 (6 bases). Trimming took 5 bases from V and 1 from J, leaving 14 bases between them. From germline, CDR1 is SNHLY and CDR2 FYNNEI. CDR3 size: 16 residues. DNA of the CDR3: TGTGCCAGCAGTCAACCGGGACTCCAGAACACCGGGGAGCTGTTTTTT. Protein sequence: CASSQPGLQNTGELFF.

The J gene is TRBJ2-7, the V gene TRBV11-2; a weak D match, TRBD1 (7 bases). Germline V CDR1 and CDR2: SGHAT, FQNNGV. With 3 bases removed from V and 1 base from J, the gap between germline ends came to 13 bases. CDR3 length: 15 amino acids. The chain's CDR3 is CASSFGGGQSYEQYF. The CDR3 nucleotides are TGTGCCAGCAGCTTCGGAGGGGGACAGTCCTACGAGCAGTACTTC.

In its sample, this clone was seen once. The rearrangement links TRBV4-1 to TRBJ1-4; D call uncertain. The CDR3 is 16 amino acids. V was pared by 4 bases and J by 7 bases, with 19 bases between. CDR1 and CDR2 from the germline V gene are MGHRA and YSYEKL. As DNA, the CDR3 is TGCGCCAGCAGCCCTACTGCCGACGTGTTACGTGAAAAACTGTTTTTT. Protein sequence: CASSPTADVLREKLFF.

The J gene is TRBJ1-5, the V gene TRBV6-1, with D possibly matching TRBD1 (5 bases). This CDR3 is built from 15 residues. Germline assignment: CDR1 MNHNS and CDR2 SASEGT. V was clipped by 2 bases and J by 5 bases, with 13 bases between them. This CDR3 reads CASSEWGGLDQPQHF. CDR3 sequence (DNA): TGTGCCAGCAGTGAATGGGGGGGATTGGATCAGCCCCAGCATTTT.

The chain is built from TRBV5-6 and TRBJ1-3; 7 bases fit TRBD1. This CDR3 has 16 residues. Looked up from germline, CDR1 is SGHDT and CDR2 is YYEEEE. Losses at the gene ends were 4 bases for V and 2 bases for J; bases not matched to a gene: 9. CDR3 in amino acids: CASSVRGGSAGNTIYF. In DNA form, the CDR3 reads TGTGCCAGCAGCGTTCGAGGGGGCAGCGCTGGAAACACCATATATTTT.

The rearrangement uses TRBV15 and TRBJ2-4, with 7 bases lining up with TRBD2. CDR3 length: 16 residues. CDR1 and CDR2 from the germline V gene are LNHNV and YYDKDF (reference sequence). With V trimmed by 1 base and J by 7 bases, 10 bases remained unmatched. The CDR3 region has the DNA TGTGCCACCAGCAGAGGAGGGAGGGAAAATAGCAACATTCAGTACTTC. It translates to CATSRGGRENSNIQYF.

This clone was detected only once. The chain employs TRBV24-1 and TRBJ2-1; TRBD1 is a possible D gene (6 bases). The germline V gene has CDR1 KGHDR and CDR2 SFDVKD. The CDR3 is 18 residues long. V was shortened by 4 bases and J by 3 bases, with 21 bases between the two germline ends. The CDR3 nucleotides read TGTGCCACCAGTGACAGTTCAAGCAGGGGCAGGATCTACAATGAGCAGTTCTTC. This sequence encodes CATSDSSSRGRIYNEQFF.

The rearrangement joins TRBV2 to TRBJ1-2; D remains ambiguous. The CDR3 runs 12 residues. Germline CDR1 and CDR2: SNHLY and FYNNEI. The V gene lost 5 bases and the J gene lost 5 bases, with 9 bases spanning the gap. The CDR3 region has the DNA TGTGCCAGCAGTAAGGATGGGTATGGCTACACCTTC. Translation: CASSKDGYGYTF.

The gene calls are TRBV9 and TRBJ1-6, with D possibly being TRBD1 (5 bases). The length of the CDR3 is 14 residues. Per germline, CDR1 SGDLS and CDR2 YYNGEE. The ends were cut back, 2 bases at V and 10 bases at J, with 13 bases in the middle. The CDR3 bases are TGTGCCAGCAGCGTGGAAGCAGGGACCTCACCCCTCCACTTT. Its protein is CASSVEAGTSPLHF.

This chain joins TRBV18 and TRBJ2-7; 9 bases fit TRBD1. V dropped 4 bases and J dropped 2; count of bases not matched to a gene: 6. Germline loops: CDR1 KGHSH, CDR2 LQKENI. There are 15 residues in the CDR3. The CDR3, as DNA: TGTGCCAGCTCACTGGACAGGGGTTACCCCTACGAGCAGTACTTC. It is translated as CASSLDRGYPYEQYF. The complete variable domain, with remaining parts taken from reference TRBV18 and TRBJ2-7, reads NAGVMQNPRHLVRRRGQEARLRCSPMKGHSHVYWYRQLPEEGLKFMVYLQKENIIDESGMPKERFSAEFPKEGPSILRIQQVVRGDSAAYFCASSLDRGYPYEQYFGPGTRLTVT.

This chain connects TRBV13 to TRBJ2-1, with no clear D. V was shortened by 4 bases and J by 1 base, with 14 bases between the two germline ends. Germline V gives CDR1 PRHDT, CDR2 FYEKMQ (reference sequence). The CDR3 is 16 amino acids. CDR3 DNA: TGTGCCAGCAGCTCCAAAGACGGGCGATCCTACAATGAGCAGTTCTTC. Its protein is CASSSKDGRSYNEQFF.